Below, 24 T cell receptor beta chains from the same sample are listed, as sequenced in a study of blood T cell repertoires in COVID-19 (dated by TCRdb to 2018 to 2021). Preparation of the library involved the immunoSEQ multiplex PCR assay. TCRdb mirrors the immuneACCESS table, restricted to in-frame sequences. Some clones are absent from its copies; in checked studies, under half trace to an unresolved V gene, and the reason for the others is unknown. For this sample the table gives approximately 240,000 clones, of which about nine tenths were detected only once. The ten largest clones capture over 6% of the sample. The sequenced material came from PBMCs or T cells enriched from blood (not recorded which). These receptors all come from a woman in her twenties or thirties with acute COVID-19.

The chain employs TRBV27 and TRBJ2-3; D not certain. The CDR3 sequence is 16 residues long. CDR1 MNHEY and CDR2 SMNVEV come from the germline V gene (reference sequence). Trimming left V 1 base short and J 2 bases short, with 13 bases between. CDR3 nucleotide sequence: TGTGCCAGCAGTTTATTTGGCCACGCATCCACAGATACGCAGTATTTT. Its protein is CASSLFGHASTDTQYF.

This chain links TRBV2 with TRBJ2-1; the match to TRBD2 covers 12 bases. Germline loops: CDR1 SNHLY, CDR2 FYNNEI. The ends lost 2 bases at V and 10 bases at J; junction bases unmatched: 6. This CDR3 contains 15 residues. CDR3 in DNA: TGTGCCAGCAGTGAACGACTAGCGGGGGTTCGGGAGCAGTTCTTC. This translates into CASSERLAGVREQFF.

The V call is TRBV27, the J call TRBJ2-5; 8 positions match TRBD1. The CDR3 loop spans 14 amino acids. J was trimmed by 5 bases and V by 5 bases; bases with no gene match: 7. The germline V gene encodes CDR1 MNHEY and CDR2 SMNVEV (reference sequence). The CDR3 here is CASSQGALLETQYF. As DNA, the CDR3 is TGTGCCAGCAGTCAGGGGGCGTTGTTGGAGACCCAGTACTTC.

The chain is built from TRBV7-6 and TRBJ1-5; no clear D gene. The CDR3 is 14 amino acids. The germline gives CDR1 SGHVS, CDR2 FNYEAQ. V was clipped by 2 bases and J by 3 bases, with 8 bases between them. The CDR3 spells CASSLRGFNQPQHF. CDR3 nucleotides: TGTGCCAGCAGCTTAAGAGGGTTCAATCAGCCCCAGCATTTT.

The CDR3 sequence: CASSPRGSGTDTQYF. CDR3 DNA sequence: TGTGCCAGCAGCCCGCGGGGGAGTGGCACAGATACGCAGTATTTT. This chain joins TRBV5-8 and TRBJ2-3; 7 bases align to TRBD2. Germline V gives CDR1 SGHTS, CDR2 YDEGEE. The CDR3 extends over 15 amino acids. The V segment lost 4 bases and the J segment 1 base; nucleotides outside the gene matches: 6.

The V and J genes are TRBV28 and TRBJ2-3, with 12 bases fitting TRBD1. From germline, CDR1 is MDHEN and CDR2 SYDVKM. The length of the CDR3 is 15 residues. J gave up 1 base and V 6 bases, and 2 bases lay outside the gene matches. Here the CDR3 reads CASSRDRGRTDTQYF. In DNA, the CDR3 is TGTGCCAGCAGCCGGGACAGGGGGCGCACAGATACGCAGTATTTT.

This chain connects TRBV19 to TRBJ2-7, with a weak D call TRBD1 (6 bases). Germline V lookup: CDR1 LNHDA, CDR2 SQIVND (reference sequence). CDR3 length: 14 residues. Trimming shortened V by 6 bases and J by 4 bases, and 16 bases separated the two germline ends. For the CDR3, the DNA is TGTGCCAGTAGGCCCAGGGGAACAGGTTACGAGCAGTACTTC. Amino acids: CASRPRGTGYEQYF.

This chain uses TRBV24-1 with TRBJ2-2; 10 bases align to TRBD1. Germline CDR1 KGHDR, CDR2 SFDVKD. V was clipped by 9 bases and J by 6 bases; unmatched bases: 3. The CDR3 sequence is 13 residues long. CDR3 loop: CATRTGGAGELFF. The CDR3 coding sequence is TGTGCCACCCGGACAGGGGGGGCCGGGGAGCTGTTTTTT.

The rearrangement joins TRBV29-1 to TRBJ2-1; D tentatively reads TRBD1 or TRBD2 (6 bases each). The germline V and J ends were trimmed by 7 bases and 3 bases, with 13 bases remaining between them. CDR3 size: 13 residues. Germline V gene data show CDR1 as SQVTM and CDR2 as ANQGSEA. CDR3 loop: CSAGAVGYNEQFF. The CDR3 coding sequence is TGCAGCGCGGGGGCGGTTGGCTACAATGAGCAGTTCTTC.

This rearrangement joins TRBV12-5 to TRBJ2-3; D not certain. Germline V lookup: CDR1 LGHNT, CDR2 FRNRAP. Trimming took 2 bases from V and 3 from J, leaving 15 bases between them. CDR3 length: 16 residues. CDR3 nucleotide sequence: TGTGCTAGTGGTTTGCAAATTGGAGTTGGGACAGATACGCAGTATTTT. It codes for CASGLQIGVGTDTQYF.

The gene calls are TRBV5-1 and TRBJ2-7; 9 positions match TRBD2. Germline V gene data show CDR1 as SGHRS and CDR2 as YFSETQ. V dropped 0 bases and J dropped 3; count of bases not matched to a gene: 4. This CDR3 is built from 15 residues. Written as DNA, the CDR3 is TGCGCCAGCAGCTTGGTTCAAGCGGGGGGCTACGAGCAGTACTTC. It codes for CASSLVQAGGYEQYF.

V usage is TRBV4-3 and J usage is TRBJ2-1; a possible D gene is TRBD2 (6 bases). The V and J ends lost 0 bases and 9 bases respectively, with 9 bases between them. This CDR3 has 13 residues. The germline V gene has CDR1 LGHNA and CDR2 YSLEER. The CDR3 is CASSQDRGSEQFF. The CDR3 coding sequence is TGCGCCAGCAGCCAAGATCGGGGGTCTGAGCAGTTCTTC.

This chain uses TRBV7-6 with TRBJ2-1, with TRBD2 matching over 10 bases. Germline V gene data show CDR1 as SGHVS and CDR2 as FNYEAQ. V trimming: 5 bases; J trimming: 9 bases; junction bases outside the gene matches: 13. The CDR3 sequence is 16 residues long. The CDR3, as DNA: TGTGCCAGCAGCCCATCAGCGGGAGGGCCTAGTAGTGAGCAGTTCTTC. It encodes CASSPSAGGPSSEQFF.

This rearrangement joins TRBV21-1 to TRBJ2-7; the table's D call TRBD2 went unverified against the DNA. TRBV21-1 is classified as a pseudogene. This CDR3 contains 16 residues. The CDR3 region is CASSKDRGTHTYEQYF. In nucleotides, the CDR3 is TGTGCCAGCAGCAAAGATCGGGGGACCCACACCTACGAGCAGTACTTC.

V is TRBV2 and J is TRBJ2-5, with TRBD2 matching over 10 bases. The germline CDR1 and CDR2 sequences are SNHLY and FYNNEI. This CDR3 region has 15 residues. V was pared by 3 bases and J by 7 bases, with 8 bases of the junction left unmatched. In DNA, the CDR3 is TGTGCCAGCAGTGATCTAGCGGGAGTTAAAGGGACCCAGTACTTC. Translating gives CASSDLAGVKGTQYF.

The chain couples TRBV28 to TRBJ1-5, with a possible D match to TRBD1 (6 bases). CDR3 length: 16 amino acids. Germline V gives CDR1 MDHEN, CDR2 SYDVKM. The V end was cut by 5 bases, the J end by 1 base, with 15 bases between. The CDR3 loop reads CASSTQGIGSNQPQHF. In nucleotides, the CDR3 is TGTGCCAGCAGTACCCAGGGGATAGGAAGCAATCAGCCCCAGCATTTT.

The genes are TRBV19 and TRBJ1-5; the D is unclear. Trimming left V 2 bases short and J 6 bases short, with 8 bases between. The CDR3 spans 13 residues. Germline values: CDR1 LNHDA, CDR2 SQIVND (reference sequence). In nucleotides, the CDR3 is TGTGCCAGTAGTATATCCCCCATTCAGCCCCAGCATTTT. It translates to CASSISPIQPQHF.

The J gene is TRBJ1-5, the V gene TRBV28, with TRBD1 matching over 8 bases. V gave up 6 bases and J gave up 0 bases; unmatched junction bases: 7. This CDR3 is 16 amino acids long. Germline V lookup: CDR1 MDHEN, CDR2 SYDVKM. The CDR3 protein is CASRVGQGLSNQPQHF. The CDR3 nucleotides are TGTGCCAGCAGGGTAGGACAGGGACTTAGCAATCAGCCCCAGCATTTT.

The rearrangement links TRBV10-3 to TRBJ1-2; D gene ambiguous. Germline V gene sequence: CDR1 ENHRY, CDR2 SYGVKD. The CDR3 contains 14 residues. The ends were cut back, 3 bases at V and 8 bases at J, with 16 bases in the middle. The CDR3 sequence is CAISEGGNGHGYTF. In DNA form, the CDR3 reads TGTGCCATCAGTGAAGGAGGGAATGGGCACGGCTACACCTTC.

This clone occurred a few times. The rearrangement links TRBV6-2 or TRBV6-3 to TRBJ1-1; TRBD1 might be the D (5 bases). The CDR3 length is 14 residues. Germline V gene data show CDR1 as MNHEY and CDR2 as SVGEGT. The V end lost 4 bases, the J end lost 5 bases, and 14 bases lay between the germline ends. CDR3 amino acids: CASSWGGGVTEAFF. CDR3 nucleotides: TGTGCCAGCAGTTGGGGGGGAGGTGTAACTGAAGCTTTCTTT.

V and J are TRBV4-1 and TRBJ2-5; 7 bases are a match to TRBD2. J lost 2 bases, V lost 2 bases, and 14 bases had no gene match. The germline CDR1 and CDR2 sequences are MGHRA and YSYEKL. This CDR3 region has 18 residues. The CDR3 nucleotides are TGCGCCAGCAGCCAACCACGTGGGGGGGATAGCGGTCAAGAGACCCAGTACTTC. It specifies CASSQPRGGDSGQETQYF.

A remark on this clone: Compared with germline, one end of the junction differs, possibly owing to a read error. The J gene is TRBJ1-2, the V gene TRBV4-1, with 8 bases matching TRBD1. The V gene's germline CDR1 is MGHRA and CDR2 YSYEKL. This CDR3 region has 13 residues. CDR3 residues: CASSQETGAGHGF. The CDR3 nucleotides are TGCGCCAGCAGCCAAGAGACAGGGGCAGGACATGGCTTC.

The chain couples TRBV19 to TRBJ2-3, with 7 bases aligning to TRBD1. The V and J ends lost 6 bases and 1 base, in that order; junction bases with no gene match: 7. Per the germline V gene, CDR1 is LNHDA and CDR2 is SQIVND (reference sequence). The CDR3 has 15 amino acids. As DNA, the CDR3 is TGTGCCAGTAGGGACGGGACAGCGGGCACAGATACGCAGTATTTT. It translates to CASRDGTAGTDTQYF.

The rearrangement uses TRBV10-3 and TRBJ2-1; TRBD2 matches at 14 bases. Germline V gene data show CDR1 as ENHRY and CDR2 as SYGVKD. This CDR3 has 16 amino acids. Trimming removed 10 bases from V and 4 bases from J; junction bases left unmatched: 9. CDR3 loop: CATAGTSGRAYNEQFF. The DNA of the CDR3 is TGTGCCACGGCCGGGACTAGCGGGAGAGCTTACAATGAGCAGTTCTTC.